This passage covers 8 T cell receptor beta chains from one sample sequenced in a study of T cells after yellow fever vaccination. Via MiXCR, TCRdb re-called the 5' RACE reads, giving one row per CDR3 protein. The data hold around 590,000 distinct CDR3 sequences, with about 12% observed a single time. The sequencing here drew on PBMCs, taken on the day of the yellow fever booster vaccination. These TCRs come from a man between 25 and 39 years old who received the YFV17D yellow fever vaccine.

The rearrangement links TRBV10-3 to TRBJ2-7, with D possibly being TRBD2 (7 bases). The CDR3 is 16 residues long. Germline assignment: CDR1 ENHRY and CDR2 SYGVKD. Between the trimmed V and J ends, which lost 0 bases and 5 bases, there was a span of 17 bases. DNA of the CDR3: TGTGCCATCAGTGAGTCGTTAGGGGACTACAGGGACGAGCAGTACTTC. This sequence encodes CAISESLGDYRDEQYF.

Notes on this clonotype: It is likely a read error, because the conserved phenylalanine at the end of the CDR3 is missing. It is unclear where the CDR3 begins or ends on the DNA, so no DNA is shown, and the CDR3 is as TCRdb lists it. V gene TRBV2 combines with J gene TRBJ2-1; no check of the table's D call, TRBD2, against the DNA was made. Germline V gene data show CDR1 as SNHLY and CDR2 as FYNNEI. The CDR3 has 11 amino acids, counting both end residues. This chain's CDR3 is CASSDGGSPTL.

A few counts support this clonotype. This chain uses TRBV18 with TRBJ2-5; TRBD1 matches 9 bases. The CDR3 has 16 amino acids. The V gene's germline CDR1 is KGHSH and CDR2 LQKENI. Trimming cost V 3 bases and J 2 bases; bases outside gene matches: 7. Here the CDR3 reads CASSPPGQGVQETQYF. The CDR3 bases are TGTGCCAGCTCACCCCCGGGACAGGGCGTACAAGAGACCCAGTACTTC. The whole variable domain, remainder taken from reference TRBV18 and TRBJ2-5, is NAGVMQNPRHLVRRRGQEARLRCSPMKGHSHVYWYRQLPEEGLKFMVYLQKENIIDESGMPKERFSAEFPKEGPSILRIQQVVRGDSAAYFCASSPPGQGVQETQYFGPGTRLLVL.

V is TRBV25-1 and J is TRBJ2-1; possibly TRBD2 for D (5 bases). The CDR3 sequence is 15 residues long. V lost 3 bases and J 4 bases, leaving 13 bases between the germline ends. Germline assignment: CDR1 MGHDK and CDR2 SYGVNS. CDR3 region: CASSERAALYNEQFF. CDR3 nucleotides: TGTGCCAGCAGTGAGCGGGCTGCCTTATACAATGAGCAGTTCTTC.

This clonotype was seen many times. The chain is built from TRBV20-1 and TRBJ1-6; 12 bases line up with TRBD1. CDR1 is DFQATT and CDR2 is SNEGSKA in the germline V gene (reference sequence). The CDR3 is 19 amino acids. V gave up 5 bases and J gave up 8 bases; unmatched junction bases: 19. Here the CDR3 DNA reads TGCAGTGCTGAAGCAAGCCGGGACAGGGGGCATTCTATTGATTCACCCCTCCACTTT. As protein: CSAEASRDRGHSIDSPLHF.

This clonotype was counted ten times or more. V is TRBV12-3 or TRBV12-4 and J is TRBJ2-5, with unresolved D. V was shortened by 4 bases and J by 5 bases, with 11 bases between the two germline ends. This CDR3 spans 13 amino acids. The chain's CDR3 is CASSSTIRETQYF. As DNA, the CDR3 is TGTGCCAGCAGTTCAACGATCCGGGAGACCCAGTACTTC.

V is TRBV6-2 or TRBV6-3 and J is TRBJ2-4; 10 bases match TRBD1. Germline V CDR1 and CDR2: MNHEY, SVGEGT. This CDR3 has 11 residues. The V gene end was trimmed by 5 bases and the J gene end by 15 bases; junction bases not matched to a gene: 4. The CDR3 here is CASSTGQGRYF. CDR3 DNA sequence: TGTGCCAGCAGTACGGGACAGGGGAGGTACTTC.

This rearrangement joins TRBV27 to TRBJ2-5, with TRBD2 as a possible D gene (6 bases). CDR3 length: 17 residues. Germline CDR1 MNHEY, CDR2 SMNVEV (reference sequence). Trimming took off 6 bases at V and 0 bases at J, with 20 bases between the two ends. The CDR3, as DNA: TGTGCCAGCAGCCGGACGGGAGTGTCGGATTACCAAGAGACCCAGTACTTC. This sequence encodes CASSRTGVSDYQETQYF.